Each of the 26 T cell receptor beta chains below was sequenced from the same sample in a study of cytomegalovirus exposure and HLA in healthy donors. Primers for the PCR totalled 60 Vbeta and 13 Jbeta. Using immunoSEQ multiplex PCR, the repertoire was profiled, and TCRdb retains in-frame clones only, with some absent. The data show more than 100,000 clones, around 73% seen once. The sequenced sample consisted of PBMCs. The receptor source for this set is a woman between 35 and 50 years old in good health and CMV-seropositive.

V is TRBV6-5 and J is TRBJ2-1, with 8 bases that match TRBD2. The CDR3 has 13 amino acids. The germline V gene has CDR1 MNHEY and CDR2 SVGAGI. The junction had 8 bases not matched to a gene; V was cut back by 5 bases and J by 11 bases. CDR3 sequence: CASSPSRGGKQFF. The CDR3 bases are TGTGCCAGCAGTCCCTCTCGGGGGGGTAAGCAGTTCTTC.

The genes are TRBV6-5 and TRBJ1-5, with D perhaps matching TRBD1 (5 bases). This CDR3 has 14 residues. Between the trimmed V and J ends, which lost 3 bases and 5 bases, there was a span of 11 bases. CDR1 MNHEY and CDR2 SVGAGI come from the germline V gene. Here the CDR3 reads CASSYSGIYQPQHF. The CDR3, as DNA: TGTGCCAGCAGTTATTCAGGGATTTATCAGCCCCAGCATTTT.

J is TRBJ2-5 and V is TRBV19, with a tentative D call TRBD2 (6 bases). Germline-derived CDR1 and CDR2 are LNHDA and SQIVND (reference sequence). Deletions cut 5 bases from V and 1 base from J, with 11 bases between. The CDR3 spans 14 residues. The CDR3 sequence: CASSADYPQETQYF. CDR3 sequence (DNA): TGTGCCAGTAGTGCGGACTACCCCCAAGAGACCCAGTACTTC.

This chain joins TRBV10-2 and TRBJ2-7; perhaps TRBD1 as D (6 bases). CDR1 and CDR2 (germline): WSHSY, SAAADI. The CDR3 is 13 amino acids. Trimming cost V 8 bases and J 2 bases, with 13 bases left between them. The CDR3 DNA follows: TGCGCCAGCCGGGACACCCTGACCTACGAGCAGTACTTC. This gives the protein CASRDTLTYEQYF.

The rearrangement joins TRBV29-1 to TRBJ2-3, with 10 nucleotides matching TRBD2. Losses at the gene ends were 4 bases for V and 3 bases for J; bases not matched to a gene: 7. The CDR3 totals 15 residues. Germline V gives CDR1 SQVTM, CDR2 ANQGSEA. The CDR3 DNA follows: TGCAGCGTTGTGAGCGGGGGGGCCGAAACAGATACGCAGTATTTT. The encoded protein is CSVVSGGAETDTQYF.

The chain joins TRBV18 to TRBJ1-1; 9 nucleotides line up with TRBD1. Looked up from germline, CDR1 is KGHSH and CDR2 is LQKENI. This CDR3 spans 14 amino acids. The trim removed 3 bases at V and 3 bases at J, leaving 2 bases unmatched. CDR3 loop: CASSPTGGDTEAFF. CDR3 sequence (DNA): TGTGCCAGCTCACCGACAGGGGGGGACACTGAAGCTTTCTTT.

The chain couples TRBV4-1 to TRBJ2-2; D is unclear. This CDR3 contains 13 residues. The germline gives CDR1 MGHRA, CDR2 YSYEKL. V was pared by 1 base and J by 8 bases, with 8 bases between. The DNA for the CDR3 is TGCGCCAGCAGCCAAGTCTCCACTGGGGAGCTGTTTTTT. Its translation: CASSQVSTGELFF.

The V and J genes are TRBV6-5 and TRBJ1-1; perhaps TRBD1 as D (5 bases). CDR3 length equals 14 residues. Trimming stripped 2 bases from V and 7 bases from J, with 14 bases between. Germline V gives CDR1 MNHEY, CDR2 SVGAGI. CDR3: CASSYDGTPLEAFF. CDR3 sequence (DNA): TGTGCCAGCAGTTACGACGGGACTCCTCTTGAAGCTTTCTTT.

J is TRBJ1-4 and V is TRBV15; D is unclear. V was shortened by 3 bases and J by 6 bases, with 14 bases between the two germline ends. Germline V gene sequence: CDR1 LNHNV, CDR2 YYDKDF (reference sequence). This CDR3 has 15 amino acids. The CDR3 sequence: CATSSLTLEDEKLFF. As DNA, the CDR3 is TGTGCCACCAGCAGCTTGACTTTGGAGGATGAAAAACTGTTTTTT.

This chain uses TRBV11-3 with TRBJ2-7; 7 nucleotides align to TRBD2. J was trimmed by 3 bases and V by 5 bases; bases with no gene match: 7. Germline V gene sequence: CDR1 SGHNT, CDR2 YENEEA. The CDR3 extends over 14 amino acids. CDR3 DNA sequence: TGTGCCAGCAGCCCCAATAGGGAGGGCTACGAGCAGTACTTC. Translated, it gives CASSPNREGYEQYF.

This chain links TRBV4-3 with TRBJ2-7; D may be TRBD1 (6 bases). Deletions cut 0 bases from V and 0 bases from J, with 6 bases between. The V gene's germline CDR1 is LGHNA and CDR2 YSLEER. The CDR3 is 14 residues long. The CDR3 DNA reads as TGCGCCAGCAGCCAAGACAGGGGCTCCTACGAGCAGTACTTC. It translates to CASSQDRGSYEQYF.

The rearrangement links TRBV6-5 to TRBJ1-3; D gene unclear. This CDR3 spans 15 amino acids. Germline loops: CDR1 MNHEY, CDR2 SVGAGI. Trimming cost V 5 bases and J 0 bases, with 11 bases left between them. The DNA of the CDR3 is TGTGCCAGCAGTATAACGCCGAGCTCTGGAAACACCATATATTTT. Its translation is CASSITPSSGNTIYF.

The gene calls are TRBV6-1 and TRBJ1-2; 10 nucleotides line up with TRBD1. The J segment lost 8 bases and the V segment lost 6 bases, leaving 12 bases of the junction unmatched. CDR3 length: 15 amino acids. Germline CDR1 is MNHNS and CDR2 is SASEGT. The CDR3 here is CASRQTGGAMSGYTF. CDR3 sequence (DNA): TGTGCCAGCAGGCAGACAGGGGGCGCAATGTCCGGCTACACCTTC.

V and J are TRBV25-1 and TRBJ2-7; maybe TRBD2 (6 bases). Trimming removed 1 base at V and 0 bases at J, with 7 bases between. The CDR3 is made up of 14 amino acids. Germline V CDR1 and CDR2: MGHDK, SYGVNS. CDR3 in amino acids: CASSEWEDSYEQYF. CDR3 sequence (DNA): TGTGCCAGCAGTGAATGGGAGGACTCCTACGAGCAGTACTTC.

The genes are TRBV7-8 and TRBJ2-1, with unresolved D. V lost 3 bases to trimming and J lost 8 bases, with 17 bases between them. The V gene's germline CDR1 is SGHVS and CDR2 FQNEAQ. CDR3 length: 15 amino acids. CDR3 bases: TGTGCCAGCAGCTTCCTGGCTAGTGGGTCGCATGAGCAGTTCTTC. Translating gives CASSFLASGSHEQFF.

A remark on this clone: Other DNA variants within this sample encode the same CDR3. The rearrangement uses TRBV6-5 and TRBJ2-7; 7 bases align to TRBD1. Germline V gives CDR1 MNHEY, CDR2 SVGAGI. V lost 2 bases and J lost 2; bases outside the gene matches: 3. The CDR3 has 14 residues. The chain's CDR3 is CASSYTGQAYEQYF. The CDR3 DNA follows: TGTGCCAGCAGTTACACCGGACAGGCCTACGAGCAGTACTTC.

The chain joins TRBV9 to TRBJ2-3, with 7 bases lining up with TRBD2. In germline, CDR1 is SGDLS, CDR2 YYNGEE. The CDR3 runs to 14 residues. The J segment lost 2 bases and the V segment lost 2 bases, leaving 2 bases of the junction unmatched. CDR3 residues: CASSVSGATDTQYF. CDR3 coding DNA: TGTGCCAGCAGCGTGAGCGGGGCCACAGATACGCAGTATTTT.

The chain joins TRBV20-1 to TRBJ2-3; D not certain. The germline CDR1 and CDR2 sequences are DFQATT and SNEGSKA (reference sequence). Trimming took off 3 bases at V and 5 bases at J, with 6 bases between the two ends. This CDR3 comprises 11 residues. The CDR3 is CSARYKDTQYF. CDR3 in DNA: TGCAGTGCTAGGTATAAAGATACGCAGTATTTT.

The chain has TRBV5-6 and TRBJ1-1; possibly TRBD1 for D (6 bases). The CDR3 is made up of 12 amino acids. Germline CDR1 SGHDT, CDR2 YYEEEE. Trimming shortened V by 3 bases and J by 8 bases, and 11 bases separated the two germline ends. CDR3 bases: TGTGCCAGCAGCTGGGGGCCCCGGGAAGCTTTCTTT. Residues: CASSWGPREAFF.

This clone was picked up a small number of times. J is TRBJ1-5 and V is TRBV10-3, with TRBD1 matching 7 bases. The CDR3 totals 12 residues. CDR1 ENHRY and CDR2 SYGVKD come from the germline V gene. V lost 8 bases to trimming and J lost 9 bases; unmatched junction nucleotides: 7. The CDR3 region has the DNA TGTGCCATCGGGACAGAAAAGACGCCCCAGCATTTT. Translating gives CAIGTEKTPQHF.

V and J are TRBV7-6 and TRBJ2-1; 14 bases fit TRBD2. J lost 8 bases, V lost 5 bases, and 8 bases had no gene match. CDR3 size: 16 residues. Per germline, CDR1 SGHVS and CDR2 FNYEAQ. CDR3 loop: CASSPGTSGGVYEQFF. The CDR3 DNA reads TGTGCCAGCAGCCCGGGGACTAGCGGGGGTGTTTATGAGCAGTTCTTC.

CDR3 bases: TGTGCCAGCAGTTACATACAGGGGACCAGGGGCTACACCTTC. Translating gives CASSYIQGTRGYTF. V usage is TRBV28 and J usage is TRBJ1-2; 7 bases are a match to TRBD1. V was pared by 4 bases and J by 8 bases, with 10 bases of the junction left unmatched. The V gene's germline CDR1 is MDHEN and CDR2 SYDVKM. The CDR3 contains 14 residues.

The chain is built from TRBV4-3 and TRBJ1-1; 7 nucleotides line up with TRBD1. The length of the CDR3 is 15 residues. Germline-derived CDR1 and CDR2 are LGHNA and YSLEER. With V trimmed by 0 bases and J by 3 bases, 4 bases remained unmatched. Here the CDR3 reads CASSQETGPHTEAFF. The CDR3 DNA reads TGCGCCAGCAGCCAAGAGACAGGGCCACACACTGAAGCTTTCTTT.

In its sample, this clone was seen once. V usage is TRBV7-9 and J usage is TRBJ2-5, with a weak D call TRBD2 (5 bases). Germline CDR1 is SEHNR and CDR2 is FQNEAQ (reference sequence). The CDR3 length is 15 residues. Trimming stripped 3 bases from V and 3 bases from J, with 14 bases between. The CDR3 nucleotides read TGTGCCAGCAGCTTGGTGGCTAGCCCAGAAGAGACCCAGTACTTC. Protein product: CASSLVASPEETQYF.

The V gene is TRBV4-2, the J gene TRBJ1-4; a possible D gene is TRBD1 (6 bases). The CDR3 has 15 amino acids. V shed 0 bases and J shed 8 bases, with 13 bases lying between them. Germline V gene sequence: CDR1 LGHNA, CDR2 YNFKEQ. The DNA for the CDR3 is TGTGCCAGCAGCCAAGAAGTCCAGGGGTGGGAAAAACTGTTTTTT. Translation gives CASSQEVQGWEKLFF.

V and J are TRBV4-2 and TRBJ1-6; D might be TRBD1 (6 bases). CDR1 is LGHNA, CDR2 YNFKEQ, per germline. Trimming removed 6 bases at V and 9 bases at J, with 18 bases between. This CDR3 comprises 15 residues. CDR3 protein: CASSGAGASSSPLHF. The CDR3 DNA sequence: TGTGCCAGCAGTGGCGCGGGGGCTAGCTCTTCACCCCTCCACTTT.